Below, 31 T cell receptor beta chains from the same sample are listed, as sequenced in a study of siplizumab effects on memory and regulatory T cells. The table came from immunoSEQ multiplex PCR; TCRdb's copy has only in-frame clones and leaves some out. The data contain roughly 82,000 clones, about 87% of them singletons. What was sequenced was Tregs sorted from blood. All receptors derive from a human donor in good health.

The chain is built from TRBV5-1 and TRBJ2-5, with D perhaps matching TRBD1 (6 bases). The CDR3 contains 15 residues. Per the germline V gene, CDR1 is SGHRS and CDR2 is YFSETQ. The V gene lost 1 base and the J gene lost 4 bases, with 14 bases spanning the gap. In DNA, the CDR3 is TGCGCCAGCAGCTTGTCAACAGGGCGAGGAGAGACCCAGTACTTC. Translating it yields CASSLSTGRGETQYF.

The CDR3 sequence: CASSSAGRNTEAFF. DNA of the CDR3: TGTGCCAGCTCCTCGGCGGGAAGGAACACTGAAGCTTTCTTT. The chain couples TRBV6-6 to TRBJ1-1; D remains ambiguous. This CDR3 contains 14 residues. Trimming took off 8 bases at V and 1 base at J, with 14 bases between the two ends. Looked up from germline, CDR1 is MNHNY and CDR2 is SVGAGI (reference sequence).

The V gene is TRBV5-1, the J gene TRBJ1-1; 7 nucleotides line up with TRBD1. Germline V lookup: CDR1 SGHRS, CDR2 YFSETQ. With V trimmed by 4 bases and J by 4 bases, 19 bases remained unmatched. There are 18 residues in the CDR3. This CDR3 is CASSPEPNNRGLGTEAFF. The DNA of the CDR3 is TGCGCCAGCAGCCCAGAGCCGAATAACAGGGGCTTGGGCACTGAAGCTTTCTTT.

The chain has TRBV29-1 and TRBJ1-1, with unresolved D. The CDR3 totals 12 residues. Germline loops: CDR1 SQVTM, CDR2 ANQGSEA. V was pared by 3 bases and J by 8 bases, with 13 bases between. The CDR3 DNA follows: TGCAGCGTTGAGAGCTACGCGAGGGAAGCTTTCTTT. Protein sequence: CSVESYAREAFF.

The chain is built from TRBV19 and TRBJ2-5; a weak D match, TRBD1 (6 bases). The CDR3 has 16 residues. CDR1 is LNHDA and CDR2 is SQIVND in the germline V gene (reference sequence). Trimming took 3 bases from V and 5 from J, leaving 19 bases between them. In DNA, the CDR3 is TGTGCCAGTAGTATCCGCTCGACAGGTGATAGGGAGACCCAGTACTTC. It is translated as CASSIRSTGDRETQYF. Full variable domain (remainder filled in from reference TRBV19 and TRBJ2-5): DGGITQSPKYLFRKEGQNVTLSCEQNLNHDAMYWYRQDPGQGLRLIYYSQIVNDFQKGDIAEGYSVSREKKESFPLTVTSAQKNPTAFYLCASSIRSTGDRETQYFGPGTRLLVL.

The chain carries TRBV4-2 and TRBJ2-3; a possible D gene is TRBD2 (6 bases). Trimming stripped 2 bases from V and 0 bases from J, with 15 bases between. CDR1 and CDR2 from the germline V gene are LGHNA and YNFKEQ. This CDR3 has 17 residues. DNA of the CDR3: TGTGCCAGCAGCCAACAGTCCGGGACTTCTAGCACAGATACGCAGTATTTT. Residues: CASSQQSGTSSTDTQYF.

The V call is TRBV27, the J call TRBJ1-2, with D tentatively TRBD1 (6 bases). The CDR3 is made up of 12 amino acids. Trimming took 5 bases from V and 12 from J, leaving 16 bases between them. Germline V gene data show CDR1 as MNHEY and CDR2 as SMNVEV (reference sequence). This chain's CDR3 is CASSPSGASHTF. CDR3 sequence (DNA): TGTGCCAGCAGTCCATCAGGGGCAAGCCACACCTTC.

The chain employs TRBV5-1 and TRBJ1-1; 7 bases are a match to TRBD1. Germline V gene lookup returns CDR1 SGHRS and CDR2 YFSETQ. This CDR3 region has 16 residues. V shed 3 bases, J shed 4 bases, and the junction held 12 bases outside the gene matches. CDR3 nucleotide sequence: TGCGCCAGCAGCTCATCTTTGGAGCAGGGGGGCACTGAAGCTTTCTTT. Its translation is CASSSSLEQGGTEAFF.

This chain connects TRBV6-5 to TRBJ1-5; D is ambiguous. The CDR3 totals 14 residues. Trimming stripped 6 bases from V and 5 bases from J, with 14 bases between. CDR1 and CDR2 (germline): MNHEY, SVGAGI. The CDR3 DNA follows: TGTGCCAGCAGCTCCCTCCATAACGATCAGCCCCAGCATTTT. Protein sequence: CASSSLHNDQPQHF.

This clone was observed at least ten times. This chain joins TRBV6-5 and TRBJ2-4; D may be TRBD1 (6 bases). The germline V gene has CDR1 MNHEY and CDR2 SVGAGI. CDR3 length: 14 amino acids. Trimming stripped 0 bases from V and 9 bases from J, with 12 bases between. Written as DNA, the CDR3 is TGTGCCAGCAGTTACTCGAACAGGGAAGGCATTCAGTACTTC. Encoded protein: CASSYSNREGIQYF.

The table lists this clone with a count of one. The rearrangement joins TRBV4-3 to TRBJ2-7, with D possibly matching TRBD1 (6 bases). Germline V CDR1 and CDR2: LGHNA, YSLEER. The CDR3 spans 15 residues. V gave up 0 bases and J gave up 2 bases, with 11 bases separating them. The CDR3 reads CASSQELTGAYEQYF. The DNA for the CDR3 is TGCGCCAGCAGCCAAGAGTTGACAGGAGCCTACGAGCAGTACTTC.

This chain links TRBV5-1 with TRBJ1-3; D gene unclear. V lost 0 bases, J lost 0 bases, and 7 bases lay in between. CDR3 size: 15 residues. The germline V gene encodes CDR1 SGHRS and CDR2 YFSETQ. CDR3 region: CASSLDGGSGNTIYF. The CDR3 coding sequence is TGCGCCAGCAGCTTGGACGGAGGCTCTGGAAACACCATATATTTT. Full variable domain (outside the CDR3, taken from reference TRBV5-1 and TRBJ1-3): KAGVTQTPRYLIKTRGQQVTLSCSPISGHRSVSWYQQTPGQGLQFLFEYFSETQRNKGNFPGRFSGRQFSNSRSEMNVSTLELGDSALYLCASSLDGGSGNTIYFGEGSWLTVV.

This chain links TRBV29-1 with TRBJ2-7; D remains ambiguous. CDR1 SQVTM and CDR2 ANQGSEA come from the germline V gene. The CDR3 loop spans 13 amino acids. With 0 bases removed from V and 4 bases from J, the gap between germline ends came to 10 bases. The CDR3 loop reads CSVEDYNGYEQYF. The CDR3 bases are TGCAGCGTTGAAGACTATAACGGATACGAGCAGTACTTC.

As for this clone: In this CDR3 the conserved last residue, phenylalanine or tryptophan, is missing, so a read error is likely. No DNA is shown, since the ends of the CDR3 on it are uncertain; the CDR3 is the one TCRdb lists. The chain carries TRBV6-1 and TRBJ2-3; TRBD2 was called by the table and not checked on the DNA. The V gene's germline CDR1 is MNHNS and CDR2 SASEGT. The CDR3 is 12 residues long, counting both termini. The CDR3 sequence is CASRRAGGEEYV.

The genes are TRBV6-1 and TRBJ1-5, with 7 bases aligning to TRBD1. The trim removed 6 bases at V and 16 bases at J, leaving 9 bases unmatched. Germline assignment: CDR1 MNHNS and CDR2 SASEGT. This CDR3 contains 11 residues. Here the CDR3 reads CASSQGVTEHF. For the CDR3, the DNA is TGTGCCAGCAGCCAGGGGGTAACAGAACATTTT.

The V gene is TRBV19, the J gene TRBJ1-3; the D is unclear. With 1 base removed from V and 3 bases from J, the gap between germline ends came to 7 bases. CDR1 LNHDA and CDR2 SQIVND come from the germline V gene (reference sequence). CDR3 size: 14 residues. Here the CDR3 DNA reads TGTGCCAGTAGTATAGCTCGGAGTGGAAACACCATATATTTT. Its translation: CASSIARSGNTIYF.

The rearrangement uses TRBV5-1 and TRBJ1-5; TRBD1 aligns across 10 bases. Germline-derived CDR1 and CDR2 are SGHRS and YFSETQ. The CDR3 runs 15 residues. V shed 0 bases and J 5 bases; nucleotides not matched to a gene: 2. The CDR3 here is CASSLEGQGHQPQHF. The CDR3 DNA is TGCGCCAGCAGCTTGGAGGGACAGGGGCATCAGCCCCAGCATTTT.

The rearrangement links TRBV5-1 to TRBJ1-3; 9 bases align to TRBD1. The V gene end was trimmed by 4 bases and the J gene end by 2 bases; junction bases not matched to a gene: 7. CDR3 size: 16 residues. In germline, CDR1 is SGHRS, CDR2 YFSETQ. The CDR3 coding sequence is TGCGCCAGCAGCGGGACAGGGTTTGTGACTGGAAACACCATATATTTT. This codes for CASSGTGFVTGNTIYF.

This clone was found once. This chain links TRBV14 with TRBJ2-7, with D possibly being TRBD2 (6 bases). Germline CDR1 reads SGHDN; CDR2 reads FVKESK. The ends were cut back, 3 bases at V and 1 base at J, with 13 bases in the middle. This CDR3 contains 15 residues. The CDR3 sequence is CASSHGGSRSYEQYF. CDR3 coding DNA: TGTGCCAGCAGCCACGGAGGGTCCCGATCCTACGAGCAGTACTTC. The full variable domain, completed using reference TRBV14 and TRBJ2-7, is EAGVTQFPSHSVIEKGQTVTLRCDPISGHDNLYWYRRVMGKEIKFLLHFVKESKQDESGMPNNRFLAERTGGTYSTLKVQPAELEDSGVYFCASSHGGSRSYEQYFGPGTRLTVT.

The genes are TRBV6-1 and TRBJ2-7; maybe TRBD1 (6 bases). Germline lookup yields CDR1 MNHNS and CDR2 SASEGT. V was trimmed by 6 bases and J by 0 bases, leaving 15 bases between them. The CDR3 is 15 residues long. CDR3 region: CASRDTGTPSYEQYF. The CDR3 DNA sequence: TGTGCCAGCAGGGATACCGGGACACCCTCCTACGAGCAGTACTTC.

In this sample, this clone turned up once. The rearrangement links TRBV5-1 to TRBJ2-5, with no clear D. The V end lost 0 bases, the J end lost 2 bases, and 5 bases lay between the germline ends. The germline V gene encodes CDR1 SGHRS and CDR2 YFSETQ. The CDR3 loop spans 13 amino acids. This chain's CDR3 is CASSLGLQETQYF. The CDR3 coding sequence is TGCGCCAGCAGCTTGGGGCTTCAAGAGACCCAGTACTTC.

This rearrangement joins TRBV6-5 to TRBJ1-1; tentatively, D is TRBD1 (5 bases). The germline V gene has CDR1 MNHEY and CDR2 SVGAGI. V was pared by 0 bases and J by 4 bases, with 12 bases between. The CDR3 spans 15 residues. The CDR3 DNA reads as TGTGCCAGCAGTTACTCGAATCTAGGGGTCACTGAAGCTTTCTTT. Translation: CASSYSNLGVTEAFF.

The V call is TRBV7-2, the J call TRBJ2-5; D is possibly TRBD2 (6 bases). The CDR3 runs to 14 residues. V lost 5 bases, J lost 2 bases, and 12 bases lay in between. In germline, CDR1 is SGHTA, CDR2 FQGNSA. CDR3 loop: CASSLGTLQETQYF. Written as DNA, the CDR3 is TGTGCCAGCAGCCTAGGGACTCTTCAAGAGACCCAGTACTTC.

The V call is TRBV6-5, the J call TRBJ1-2; 12 nucleotides align to TRBD1. CDR1 is MNHEY and CDR2 is SVGAGI in the germline V gene. V was clipped by 2 bases and J by 8 bases; unmatched bases: 3. This CDR3 contains 14 residues. The CDR3, as DNA: TGTGCCAGCAGTTACGGGACAGGGGGCGCGGGCTACACCTTC. Residues: CASSYGTGGAGYTF.

This clone turned up a few times. The rearrangement links TRBV29-1 to TRBJ2-3, with D possibly TRBD2 on 6 matching bases. The V gene's germline CDR1 is SQVTM and CDR2 ANQGSEA. Trimming shortened V by 4 bases and J by 4 bases, and 15 bases separated the two germline ends. The CDR3 loop spans 14 amino acids. CDR3 amino acids: CSVVKRGEADTQYF. The CDR3 nucleotides read TGCAGCGTTGTTAAGCGCGGGGAGGCAGATACGCAGTATTTT.

The chain has TRBV11-2 and TRBJ2-7; 12 nucleotides agree with TRBD2. The ends lost 2 bases at V and 0 bases at J; junction bases unmatched: 8. Per germline, CDR1 SGHAT and CDR2 FQNNGV. The CDR3 has 18 amino acids. The CDR3 spells CASSLLTSGGTHSYEQYF. Here the CDR3 DNA reads TGTGCCAGCAGCTTATTAACTAGCGGGGGGACCCACTCCTACGAGCAGTACTTC.

This clone was seen only a few times. The chain has TRBV19 and TRBJ1-3; D unclear. The CDR3 is 11 amino acids. Trimming removed 5 bases at V and 9 bases at J, with 8 bases between. Germline CDR1 LNHDA, CDR2 SQIVND (reference sequence). The CDR3 protein is CASSSDFTIYF. The CDR3 DNA reads as TGTGCCAGTAGTTCCGATTTCACCATATATTTT.

The chain employs TRBV7-8 and TRBJ1-2; D may be TRBD1 (6 bases). This CDR3 has 15 residues. V lost 5 bases and J 2 bases, leaving 15 bases between the germline ends. The germline V gene has CDR1 SGHVS and CDR2 FQNEAQ. The chain's CDR3 is CASSPTGHPNYGYTF. The CDR3 coding sequence is TGTGCCAGCAGCCCGACGGGACATCCAAACTATGGCTACACCTTC.

The chain links TRBV19 to TRBJ1-5; D uncertain. CDR3 length equals 16 residues. The germline V gene encodes CDR1 LNHDA and CDR2 SQIVND (reference sequence). Trimming pared 4 bases from V and 5 bases from J, leaving 18 bases between. The CDR3 spells CASSRLNGVTHQPQHF. CDR3 in DNA: TGTGCCAGTAGTAGGCTCAATGGGGTAACCCATCAGCCCCAGCATTTT. Complete variable domain (other parts from reference TRBV19 and TRBJ1-5): DGGITQSPKYLFRKEGQNVTLSCEQNLNHDAMYWYRQDPGQGLRLIYYSQIVNDFQKGDIAEGYSVSREKKESFPLTVTSAQKNPTAFYLCASSRLNGVTHQPQHFGDGTRLSIL.

This rearrangement joins TRBV6-5 to TRBJ2-5; TRBD2 agrees at 7 bases. From germline, CDR1 is MNHEY and CDR2 SVGAGI. CDR3 length equals 12 residues. V gave up 6 bases and J gave up 3 bases; unmatched junction bases: 1. For the CDR3, the DNA is TGTGCCAGCAGGGGGGGGGAAGAGACCCAGTACTTC. The encoded protein is CASRGGEETQYF.

V is TRBV25-1 and J is TRBJ1-2; D gene unclear. This CDR3 comprises 14 residues. Trimming took off 5 bases at V and 4 bases at J, with 14 bases between the two ends. In germline, CDR1 is MGHDK, CDR2 SYGVNS. CDR3: CASSPRASRYGYTF. Written as DNA, the CDR3 is TGTGCCAGCAGTCCCCGGGCCAGTCGCTATGGCTACACCTTC.